The 9 T cell receptor beta chains listed next were all sequenced from one sample in a study of response to subunit inactivated influenza vaccine. Each CDR3 protein is one row after TCRdb ran MiXCR on the RT-PCR reads. The table lists about 650,000 distinct CDR3 sequences, less than 15% of them singletons. Sequences were derived from PBMCs from blood, sampled less than 15 days before vaccination. The receptors were sampled from a man aged 50-59 years who received an inactivated influenza vaccine.

The V and J genes are TRBV18 and TRBJ2-4, with D hard to call. The V gene's germline CDR1 is KGHSH and CDR2 LQKENI. V was cut by 2 bases and J by 0 bases, with 8 bases left in between. The CDR3 is 15 residues long. CDR3 in amino acids: CASSPSGLAKNIQYF. CDR3 DNA: TGTGCCAGCTCACCATCTGGGTTAGCCAAAAACATTCAGTACTTC.

This clonotype appeared many times. The chain is built from TRBV5-1 and TRBJ2-7; D may match TRBD1 or TRBD2 (5 bases each). The CDR3 contains 11 residues. Germline V gene lookup returns CDR1 SGHRS and CDR2 YFSETQ. Deletions cut 5 bases from V and 9 bases from J, with 12 bases between. The chain's CDR3 is CASSLDSGQYF. The CDR3 DNA reads as TGCGCCAGCAGTCTCGACAGCGGGCAGTACTTC.

The sample holds a few counts of this clonotype. This chain uses TRBV10-3 with TRBJ1-5, with D possibly matching TRBD1 (6 bases). CDR3 length equals 14 residues. Germline-derived CDR1 and CDR2 are ENHRY and SYGVKD. V lost 4 bases, J lost 4 bases, and 11 bases lay in between. CDR3: CAISGARGNQPQHF. The CDR3 DNA follows: TGTGCCATCAGTGGAGCCAGGGGAAATCAGCCCCAGCATTTT.

Here the CDR3 DNA reads TGTGCCATCAGTGAAGGACAGGGGGCTCATGGTCAAGAGACCCAGTACTTC. Translating gives CAISEGQGAHGQETQYF. The chain uses TRBV10-3 and TRBJ2-5; 11 bases are shared with TRBD1. The V and J ends lost 3 bases and 2 bases, in that order; junction bases with no gene match: 8. Germline-derived CDR1 and CDR2 are ENHRY and SYGVKD. CDR3 size: 17 residues.

V usage is TRBV9 and J usage is TRBJ2-1; 7 bases are shared with TRBD1. The V gene end was trimmed by 3 bases and the J gene end by 6 bases; junction bases not matched to a gene: 3. The CDR3 has 13 amino acids. Germline V gives CDR1 SGDLS, CDR2 YYNGEE. The CDR3 nucleotides read TGTGCCAGCAGCGGGGACAGAGCCAATGAGCAGTTCTTC. It encodes CASSGDRANEQFF.

This clonotype was counted many times. This chain uses TRBV12-3 or TRBV12-4 with TRBJ1-2; 12 nucleotides line up with TRBD1. V gave up 5 bases and J gave up 10 bases; unmatched junction bases: 5. The CDR3 extends over 13 amino acids. CDR3 DNA: TGTGCCAGCAGTCGTCAGGGACAGGGGGCCTACACCTTC. This gives the protein CASSRQGQGAYTF.

This clonotype was counted ten times or more. The V and J genes are TRBV28 and TRBJ2-1; 12 bases are a match to TRBD1. The CDR3 has 16 amino acids. V gave up 6 bases and J gave up 9 bases; unmatched junction bases: 12. The germline CDR1 and CDR2 sequences are MDHEN and SYDVKM. The CDR3 DNA reads as TGTGCCAGCAGGAGAATTGGGACAGGGGGCGGGGGTGAGCAGTTCTTC. Amino acids: CASRRIGTGGGGEQFF.

This clonotype was detected only a few times. The V gene is TRBV6-2 or TRBV6-3, the J gene TRBJ1-5; D unresolved. V lost 7 bases and J lost 3, with 19 bases in between. Per the germline V gene, CDR1 is MNHEY and CDR2 is SVGEGT. The CDR3 runs 16 residues. The CDR3 region is CASISARGPSNQPQHF. The CDR3 DNA follows: TGTGCCAGCATTAGTGCCCGGGGTCCCTCCAATCAGCCCCAGCATTTT.

This chain joins TRBV7-3 and TRBJ2-3; 7 positions match TRBD2. Germline values: CDR1 SGHTA, CDR2 FQGTGA. The CDR3 is 17 amino acids. The J segment lost 4 bases and the V segment lost 5 bases, leaving 15 bases of the junction unmatched. The CDR3 region has the DNA TGTGCCAGCAGCCCAACTCCGCGGGAGTTAAATTCAGATACGCAGTATTTT. This sequence encodes CASSPTPRELNSDTQYF.